These T cell receptor beta chains were read from a single sample in a study of HIV-infected patients and healthy controls. TCRdb re-analysed the 5' RACE reads in MiXCR, keeping a single row per CDR3 protein. The table shows roughly 8,900 distinct CDR3 sequences, with about 5% occurring only once. The specimen was blood. The receptors were sampled from an adult in good health. Both conserved end residues are part of each CDR3. A D gene is named only where the DNA matches it firmly. Size tells how often a clone was seen (once, few, many) or the class of an expanded clone, and some rows leave it out.

>TRBV7-2|TRBD2|TRBJ2-3|medium-sized
TGTGCCAGCAGATTAGGGTCGGGACTAGCGGGAGGGCCGGCAGATACGCAGTATTTT
CASRLGSGLAGGPADTQYF
>TRBV20-1|.|TRBJ1-4|many
TGCAGTGCTCGCACAGGGTTTAATGAAAAACTGTTTTTT
CSARTGFNEKLFF
>TRBV4-1|TRBD1|TRBJ1-1|many
TGCGCCAGCAGCAACCGGGACAGGGAAAAGAGAGGCGCTGAAGCTTTCTTT
CASSNRDREKRGAEAFF
>TRBV18|.|TRBJ1-2|medium-sized
TGTGCCAGCTCACCACCGGTATGGGGTGGAGAGGCTAACTATGGCTACACCTTC
CASSPPVWGGEANYGYTF
>TRBV29-1|.|TRBJ2-2|many
TGCAGCGTTGACGAGAACACCGGGGAGCTGTTTTTT
CSVDENTGELFF
>TRBV6-5|.|TRBJ2-1|.
TGTGCCAGCAGTTACTCGGGGAAAAACCTGTGGAATGAGCAGTTCTTC
CASSYSGKNLWNEQFF
>TRBV7-2|.|TRBJ1-1|medium-sized
TGTGCCAGCAGCTTAGTTGGTGGGCGGCTGAACACTGAAGCTTTCTTT
CASSLVGGRLNTEAFF
>TRBV6-2/TRBV6-3|.|TRBJ2-7|medium-sized
TGTGCCAGCAGGAGCAGGGGTTACGAGCAGTACTTC
CASRSRGYEQYF
>TRBV7-2|.|TRBJ2-4|medium-sized
TGTGCCAGCAGCTTAGCGGGGAGAGGGGGTCCTACAAAAAACATTCAGTACTTC
CASSLAGRGGPTKNIQYF
>TRBV9|.|TRBJ2-7|many
TGTGCCAGCAGCGTAGGGGCAGGCAAGGGCTCCTACGAGCAGTACTTC
CASSVGAGKGSYEQYF
>TRBV2|.|TRBJ2-5|many
TGTGCCAGCAGTGCCTATCCACAAGAGACCCAGTACTTC
CASSAYPQETQYF